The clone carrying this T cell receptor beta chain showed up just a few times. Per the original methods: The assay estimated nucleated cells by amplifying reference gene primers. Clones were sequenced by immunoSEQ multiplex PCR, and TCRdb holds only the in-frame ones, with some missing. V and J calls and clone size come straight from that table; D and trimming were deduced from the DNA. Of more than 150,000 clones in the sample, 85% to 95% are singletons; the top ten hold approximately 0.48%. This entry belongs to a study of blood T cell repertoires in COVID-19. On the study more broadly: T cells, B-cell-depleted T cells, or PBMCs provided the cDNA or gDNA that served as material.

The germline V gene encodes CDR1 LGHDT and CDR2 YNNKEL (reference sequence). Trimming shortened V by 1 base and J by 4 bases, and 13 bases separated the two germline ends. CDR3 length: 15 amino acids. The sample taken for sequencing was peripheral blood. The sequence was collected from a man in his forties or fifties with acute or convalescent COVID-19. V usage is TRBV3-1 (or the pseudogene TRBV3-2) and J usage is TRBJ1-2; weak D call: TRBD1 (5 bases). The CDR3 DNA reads TGTGCCAGCAGCCAAGGGGCAGGGCCTCTCTATGGCTACACCTTC. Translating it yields CASSQGAGPLYGYTF.